The 22 T cell receptor beta chains in this list originate from one sample, sequenced in a study of monozygotic twins with inflammatory bowel disease. Each CDR3 protein gets one entry in TCRdb, which reprocessed the 5' RACE reads and gives no DNA. This sample carries roughly 100,000 distinct CDR3 sequences, with about 2% going to the ten biggest clones. The sample taken for sequencing was blood. The receptors were sampled from a human donor with ulcerative colitis or Crohn's disease, or a healthy co-twin of an affected twin (not recorded which).

The chain links TRBV28 to TRBJ1-4; TCRdb names TRBD1, which stays unverified in the absence of DNA. Per germline, CDR1 MDHEN and CDR2 SYDVKM. This CDR3 is built from 14 residues. The CDR3 is CASSRTGFNEKLFF.

V usage is TRBV19 and J usage is TRBJ2-7. The germline V gene has CDR1 LNHDA and CDR2 SQIVND (reference sequence). The CDR3 runs 14 residues. This chain's CDR3 is CASSIRSYSYEQYF.

The rearrangement joins TRBV30 to TRBJ2-3. This CDR3 comprises 14 residues. Germline lookup yields CDR1 GTSNPN and CDR2 SVGIG (reference sequence). CDR3 loop: CAWSAGIPTDTQYF.

The chain joins TRBV29-1 to TRBJ2-1; the D gene TCRdb calls, TRBD2, cannot be checked with no DNA. Germline CDR1 SQVTM, CDR2 ANQGSEA. There are 16 residues in the CDR3. The CDR3 loop is CSVDPIAGALYNEQFF.

The CDR3 loop reads CATSGAGDSTGELFF. The chain links TRBV15 to TRBJ2-2; the TRBD1 assignment by TCRdb is unverifiable without DNA. Per germline, CDR1 LNHNV and CDR2 YYDKDF (reference sequence). CDR3 length equals 15 residues.

The chain is built from TRBV20-1 and TRBJ1-5. Germline V CDR1 and CDR2: DFQATT, SNEGSKA (reference sequence). The CDR3 covers 16 residues. The CDR3 region is CSASDEPGLANQPQHF.

The gene calls are TRBV4-3 and TRBJ2-1; TCRdb picks TRBD2, but there is no DNA to check that call. The V gene's germline CDR1 is LGHNA and CDR2 YSLEER. The CDR3 totals 15 residues. CDR3 protein: CASSQGGGSFNEQFF.

This sequence joins TRBV20-1 and TRBJ2-4; without DNA, the TCRdb call of TRBD2 cannot be checked. The CDR3 runs 15 residues. Germline assignment: CDR1 DFQATT and CDR2 SNEGSKA (reference sequence). CDR3: CSAGPSGGAKNIQYF.

The gene calls are TRBV12-3 or TRBV12-4 and TRBJ2-1; the TCRdb call, TRBD2, lacks DNA for checking. The CDR3 is 15 residues long. The CDR3 sequence: CASGRELAGYNEQFF.

This chain uses TRBV15 with TRBJ2-4; TCRdb names TRBD1, which stays unverified in the absence of DNA. Germline CDR1 is LNHNV and CDR2 is YYDKDF (reference sequence). The CDR3 is 14 amino acids. The chain's CDR3 is CATSRASGENIQYF.

The chain couples TRBV30 to TRBJ2-2. The CDR3 extends over 13 amino acids. Germline assignment: CDR1 GTSNPN and CDR2 SVGIG (reference sequence). The CDR3 loop reads CAWSEAVTGELFF.

CDR3 region: CASSFGPLEKLFF. This chain connects TRBV7-9 to TRBJ1-4. Germline V gives CDR1 SEHNR, CDR2 FQNEAQ (reference sequence). CDR3 length: 13 residues.

This rearrangement joins TRBV7-2 to TRBJ2-1. The CDR3 has 12 amino acids. The germline V gene has CDR1 SGHTA and CDR2 FQGNSA. CDR3 amino acids: CASSLVRSEQFF.

The chain recombines TRBV6-2 or TRBV6-3 with TRBJ2-6. This CDR3 comprises 17 residues. CDR1 and CDR2 from the germline V gene are MNHEY and SVGEGT. The CDR3 sequence: CASRSRLRLSGANVLTF.

V is TRBV6-2 or TRBV6-3 and J is TRBJ2-1; the D call of TRBD2 rests on TCRdb alone, since no DNA is present to check it. CDR1 and CDR2 (germline): MNHEY, SVGEGT. The CDR3 is made up of 16 amino acids. The chain's CDR3 is CASSFTLAGFNNEQFF.

The chain carries TRBV12-3 or TRBV12-4 and TRBJ2-1. The CDR3 runs 16 residues. The CDR3 reads CASSLAGALEYNEQFF.

This chain links TRBV7-9 with TRBJ2-3; TCRdb's D gene call, TRBD2, goes unchecked for lack of DNA. The germline CDR1 and CDR2 sequences are SEHNR and FQNEAQ (reference sequence). This CDR3 is 15 amino acids long. The CDR3 loop reads CASSSLAGDTDTQYF. The whole variable domain, filled in from reference TRBV7-9 and TRBJ2-3, reads DTGVSQNPRHKITKRGQNVTFRCDPISEHNRLYWYRQTLGQGPEFLTYFQNEAQLEKSRLLSDRFSAERPKGSFSTLEIQRTEQGDSAMYLCASSSLAGDTDTQYFGPGTRLTVL.

The chain has TRBV30 and TRBJ1-1; as DNA is missing, the TRBD1 call by TCRdb cannot be tested. The germline CDR1 and CDR2 sequences are GTSNPN and SVGIG (reference sequence). This CDR3 spans 11 amino acids. The CDR3 sequence: CAWRRDSFAFF.

This chain uses TRBV7-9 with TRBJ1-3; TCRdb proposes TRBD1, but this gene call is untestable without DNA. CDR3 length: 15 residues. Germline CDR1 reads SEHNR; CDR2 reads FQNEAQ (reference sequence). CDR3: CASSRQGISGNTIYF.

The J gene is TRBJ2-7, the V gene TRBV7-2; TCRdb's D gene call, TRBD1, goes unchecked for lack of DNA. CDR3 size: 17 residues. CDR1 and CDR2 from the germline V gene are SGHTA and FQGNSA. This chain's CDR3 is CASSLAPVFRTAYEQYF.

The chain employs TRBV20-1 and TRBJ2-5; TCRdb designates TRBD2, a call that cannot be tested without DNA. Germline V gene sequence: CDR1 DFQATT, CDR2 SNEGSKA (reference sequence). CDR3 length: 15 amino acids. This CDR3 reads CSARFSGPRQETQYF.

This rearrangement joins TRBV7-2 to TRBJ1-1; the D gene TCRdb calls, TRBD1, cannot be checked with no DNA. Per the germline V gene, CDR1 is SGHTA and CDR2 is FQGNSA. The CDR3 has 13 residues. CDR3 residues: CASSRERDTEAFF.